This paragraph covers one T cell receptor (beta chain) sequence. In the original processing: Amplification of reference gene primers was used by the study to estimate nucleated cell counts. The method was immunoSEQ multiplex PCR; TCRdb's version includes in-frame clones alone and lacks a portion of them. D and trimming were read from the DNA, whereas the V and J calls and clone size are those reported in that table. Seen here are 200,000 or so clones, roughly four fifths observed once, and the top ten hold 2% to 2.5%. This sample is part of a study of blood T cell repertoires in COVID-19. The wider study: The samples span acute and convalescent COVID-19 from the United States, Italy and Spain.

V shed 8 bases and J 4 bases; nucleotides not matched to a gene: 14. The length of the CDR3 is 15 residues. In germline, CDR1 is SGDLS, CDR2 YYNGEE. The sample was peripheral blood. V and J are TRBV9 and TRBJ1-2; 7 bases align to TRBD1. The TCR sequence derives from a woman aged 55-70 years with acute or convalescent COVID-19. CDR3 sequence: CASTFGQGVLYGYTF. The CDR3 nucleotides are TGTGCCAGTACCTTCGGGCAGGGGGTACTCTATGGCTACACCTTC.